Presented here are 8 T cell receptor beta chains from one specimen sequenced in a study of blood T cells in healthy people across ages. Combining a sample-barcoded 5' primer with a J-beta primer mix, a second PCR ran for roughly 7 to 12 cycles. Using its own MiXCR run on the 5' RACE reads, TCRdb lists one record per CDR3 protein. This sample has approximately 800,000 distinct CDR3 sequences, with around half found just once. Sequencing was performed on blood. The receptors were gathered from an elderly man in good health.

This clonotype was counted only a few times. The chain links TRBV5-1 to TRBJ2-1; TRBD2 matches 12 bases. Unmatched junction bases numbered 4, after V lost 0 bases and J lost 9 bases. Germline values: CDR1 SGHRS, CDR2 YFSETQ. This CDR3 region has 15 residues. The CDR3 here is CASSLGGLAGGEQFF. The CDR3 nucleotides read TGCGCCAGCAGCTTGGGGGGACTAGCGGGCGGTGAGCAGTTCTTC.

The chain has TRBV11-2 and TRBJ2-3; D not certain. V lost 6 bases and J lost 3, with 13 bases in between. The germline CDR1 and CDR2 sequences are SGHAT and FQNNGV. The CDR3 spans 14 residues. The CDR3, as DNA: TGTGCCAGCAGGCGTCCTTATATAACAGATACGCAGTATTTT. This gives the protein CASRRPYITDTQYF.

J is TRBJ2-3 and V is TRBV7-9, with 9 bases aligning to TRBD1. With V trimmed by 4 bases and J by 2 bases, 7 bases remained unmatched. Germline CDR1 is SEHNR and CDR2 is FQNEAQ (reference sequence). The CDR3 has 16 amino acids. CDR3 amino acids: CASSSSYRGLTDTQYF. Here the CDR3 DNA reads TGTGCCAGCAGCTCCTCGTACAGGGGGCTCACAGATACGCAGTATTTT.

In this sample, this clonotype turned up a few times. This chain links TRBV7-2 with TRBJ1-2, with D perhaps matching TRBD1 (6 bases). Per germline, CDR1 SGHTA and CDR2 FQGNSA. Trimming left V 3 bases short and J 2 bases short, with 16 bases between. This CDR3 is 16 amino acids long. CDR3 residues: CASSFKPTGSNYGYTF. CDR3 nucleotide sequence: TGTGCCAGCAGCTTCAAGCCGACAGGCTCCAACTATGGCTACACCTTC. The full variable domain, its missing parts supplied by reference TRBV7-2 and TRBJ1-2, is GAGVSQSPSNKVTEKGKDVELRCDPISGHTALYWYRQSLGQGLEFLIYFQGNSAPDKSGLPSDRFSAERTGGSVSTLTIQRTQQEDSAVYLCASSFKPTGSNYGYTFGSGTRLTVV.

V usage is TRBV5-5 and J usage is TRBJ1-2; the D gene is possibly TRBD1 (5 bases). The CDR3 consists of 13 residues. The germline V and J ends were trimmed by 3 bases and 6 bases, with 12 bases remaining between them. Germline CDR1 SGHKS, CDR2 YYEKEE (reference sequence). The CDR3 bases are TGTGCCAGCAGCTGGCGGGGGGTTCATGGCTACACCTTC. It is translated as CASSWRGVHGYTF. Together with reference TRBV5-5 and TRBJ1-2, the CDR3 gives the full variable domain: DAGVTQSPTHLIKTRGQQVTLRCSPISGHKSVSWYQQVLGQGPQFIFQYYEKEERGRGNFPDRFSARQFPNYSSELNVNALLLGDSALYLCASSWRGVHGYTFGSGTRLTVV.

The CDR3 loop is CSVQTGHEQYF. CDR3 sequence (DNA): TGCAGCGTGCAGACAGGGCACGAGCAGTACTTC. This chain links TRBV29-1 with TRBJ2-7, with 7 bases fitting TRBD1. CDR3 length equals 11 residues. V dropped 6 bases and J dropped 5; count of bases not matched to a gene: 4. Germline V gene data show CDR1 as SQVTM and CDR2 as ANQGSEA.

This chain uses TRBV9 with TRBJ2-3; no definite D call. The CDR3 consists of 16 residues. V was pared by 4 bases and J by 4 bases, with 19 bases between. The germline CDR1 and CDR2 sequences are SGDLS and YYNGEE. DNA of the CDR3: TGTGCCAGCAGCACCCGGGCGAATGCAGGCCCAGATACGCAGTATTTT. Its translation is CASSTRANAGPDTQYF.

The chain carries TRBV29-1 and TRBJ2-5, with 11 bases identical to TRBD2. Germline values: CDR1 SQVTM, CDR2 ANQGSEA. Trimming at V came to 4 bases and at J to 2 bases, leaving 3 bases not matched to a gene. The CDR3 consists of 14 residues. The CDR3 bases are TGCAGCGTTGTTAGCGGGAGGGATCAAGAGACCCAGTACTTC. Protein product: CSVVSGRDQETQYF.